This passage covers 17 T cell receptor beta chains from one sample sequenced in a study of graft-versus-host responses after intestinal transplantation. Profiled with immunoSEQ multiplex PCR; TCRdb holds only in-frame clones, not every one. The sample records approximately 54,000 clones, around 85% being singletons. Which antigens these TCRs recognize remains unknown. The specimen was unstimulated CD4+ T cells sorted from spleen or lymph node cells, collected before transplant. These TCRs come from a human donor who was the organ donor for an intestinal transplant.

The chain uses TRBV27 and TRBJ1-5; possible D gene TRBD1, 5 bases. The V gene lost 5 bases and the J gene lost 0 bases, with 11 bases spanning the gap. In germline, CDR1 is MNHEY, CDR2 SMNVEV (reference sequence). This CDR3 contains 15 residues. In nucleotides, the CDR3 is TGTGCCAGCAGTCCCAGGGTGATTAGCAATCAGCCCCAGCATTTT. It codes for CASSPRVISNQPQHF.

The chain recombines TRBV5-1 with TRBJ1-3; 8 bases are shared with TRBD1. V gave up 0 bases and J gave up 7 bases; unmatched junction bases: 3. CDR3 length: 14 residues. Looked up from germline, CDR1 is SGHRS and CDR2 is YFSETQ. CDR3 loop: CASSLGQGPNTIYF. In DNA form, the CDR3 reads TGCGCCAGCAGCTTGGGACAGGGGCCGAACACCATATATTTT.

The V call is TRBV2, the J call TRBJ2-7, with TRBD2 matching over 8 bases. V gave up 10 bases and J gave up 0 bases; unmatched junction bases: 5. The CDR3 has 13 residues. Germline loops: CDR1 SNHLY, CDR2 FYNNEI. In DNA form, the CDR3 reads TGTGCCAACTCGAGCGGGAGCTCCTACGAGCAGTACTTC. Encoded protein: CANSSGSSYEQYF.

The CDR3: CAIRGTENPNQPQHF. Written as DNA, the CDR3 is TGTGCCATCAGGGGGACAGAGAATCCCAATCAGCCCCAGCATTTT. J is TRBJ1-5 and V is TRBV10-3, with 7 bases fitting TRBD1. J lost 3 bases, V lost 6 bases, and 8 bases had no gene match. CDR1 and CDR2 (germline): ENHRY, SYGVKD. The CDR3 contains 15 residues.

The chain carries TRBV6-1 and TRBJ1-5, with a possible D match to TRBD1 (5 bases). This CDR3 contains 15 residues. Germline loops: CDR1 MNHNS, CDR2 SASEGT. Trimming stripped 5 bases from V and 9 bases from J, with 20 bases between. The CDR3 coding sequence is TGTGCCAGCAGTTCGGTTACCTCCGGGGCTTCGCCCCAGCATTTT. Its translation is CASSSVTSGASPQHF.

This sequence joins TRBV10-1 and TRBJ2-3, with TRBD2 matching 8 bases. With V trimmed by 2 bases and J by 0 bases, 10 bases remained unmatched. CDR3 length equals 18 residues. From germline, CDR1 is WNHNN and CDR2 SYGVQD (reference sequence). CDR3 sequence: CASSEEREGRWSTDTQYF. CDR3 in DNA: TGCGCCAGCAGTGAGGAACGGGAGGGCAGATGGAGCACAGATACGCAGTATTTT.

The chain combines TRBV11-2 with TRBJ2-5, with TRBD2 matching over 8 bases. Unmatched junction bases numbered 22, after V lost 5 bases and J lost 5 bases. Germline V CDR1 and CDR2: SGHAT, FQNNGV. The CDR3 is made up of 19 amino acids. The CDR3 region is CASSLRSPGRAGVSETQYF. Here the CDR3 DNA reads TGTGCCAGCAGCCTAAGGTCTCCCGGCCGAGCGGGGGTGTCGGAGACCCAGTACTTC.

The rearrangement uses TRBV5-4 and TRBJ2-5, with 7 bases lining up with TRBD2. V gave up 3 bases and J gave up 5 bases; unmatched junction bases: 13. The CDR3 has 16 amino acids. From germline, CDR1 is SGHNT and CDR2 YYREEE (reference sequence). This chain's CDR3 is CASSSKAGSAWETQYF. The CDR3 DNA reads TGTGCCAGCAGCTCCAAAGCGGGGTCTGCCTGGGAGACCCAGTACTTC. Together with reference TRBV5-4 and TRBJ2-5, the CDR3 gives the full variable domain: ETGVTQSPTHLIKTRGQQVTLRCSSQSGHNTVSWYQQALGQGPQFIFQYYREEENGRGNFPPRFSGLQFPNYSSELNVNALELDDSALYLCASSSKAGSAWETQYFGPGTRLLVL.

The DNA for the CDR3 is TGTGCCACCAGCAGAGACAGGGGGCGCACAGATACGCAGTATTTT. Protein product: CATSRDRGRTDTQYF. The chain recombines TRBV15 with TRBJ2-3; 8 bases are shared with TRBD1. CDR1 is LNHNV, CDR2 YYDKDF, per germline (reference sequence). This CDR3 comprises 15 residues. After removal of 0 bases from V and 1 base from J, the junction contained 0 bases not matched to a gene.

The rearrangement joins TRBV11-2 to TRBJ2-1; D unclear. V was cut by 5 bases and J by 9 bases, with 11 bases left in between. The V gene's germline CDR1 is SGHAT and CDR2 FQNNGV. The CDR3 is 12 residues long. CDR3 amino acids: CASSRYRGEQFF. The CDR3 nucleotides read TGTGCCAGCAGCCGTTACCGAGGTGAGCAGTTCTTC.

The V call is TRBV6-5, the J call TRBJ1-1; D unclear. The V and J ends lost 3 bases and 1 base respectively, with 6 bases between them. The CDR3 contains 13 residues. Germline V gene sequence: CDR1 MNHEY, CDR2 SVGAGI. The DNA for the CDR3 is TGTGCCAGCAGTTATGCGTCGAACACTGAAGCTTTCTTT. Its translation is CASSYASNTEAFF.

The chain links TRBV2 to TRBJ2-3; the match to TRBD2 covers 13 bases. V shed 6 bases, J shed 3 bases, and the junction held 6 bases outside the gene matches. The CDR3 spans 16 residues. Per the germline V gene, CDR1 is SNHLY and CDR2 is FYNNEI. DNA for the CDR3: TGTGCCAGCAGCGGTGGACTAGCGGGAGCGACAGATACGCAGTATTTT. Amino acids: CASSGGLAGATDTQYF. The entire variable domain, with the rest obtained from reference TRBV2 and TRBJ2-3, is as follows: EPEVTQTPSHQVTQMGQEVILRCVPISNHLYFYWYRQILGQKVEFLVSFYNNEISEKSEIFDDQFSVERPDGSNFTLKIRSTKLEDSAMYFCASSGGLAGATDTQYFGPGTRLTVL.

The V and J genes are TRBV5-6 and TRBJ1-6; D is undetermined. Trimming cost V 7 bases and J 10 bases, with 6 bases left between them. Germline CDR1 reads SGHDT; CDR2 reads YYEEEE. The CDR3 is 10 amino acids. The CDR3 DNA follows: TGTGCCAGCGGGAACTCACCCCTCCACTTT. Encoded protein: CASGNSPLHF. Drawing the rest from reference TRBV5-6 and TRBJ1-6, the complete variable domain is DAGVTQSPTHLIKTRGQQVTLRCSPKSGHDTVSWYQQALGQGPQFIFQYYEEEERQRGNFPDRFSGHQFPNYSSELNVNALLLGDSALYLCASGNSPLHFGNGTRLTVT.

J is TRBJ2-3 and V is TRBV9, with 11 positions matching TRBD2. The CDR3 has 18 residues. V was clipped by 0 bases and J by 1 base; unmatched bases: 7. Germline V CDR1 and CDR2: SGDLS, YYNGEE. The CDR3 sequence is CASSVGRGGLAGTDTQYF. CDR3 bases: TGTGCCAGCAGCGTAGGTAGGGGGGGACTAGCGGGCACAGATACGCAGTATTTT.

The rearrangement uses TRBV4-1 and TRBJ2-1; 8 bases map to TRBD1. Germline V lookup: CDR1 MGHRA, CDR2 YSYEKL. The ends lost 2 bases at V and 8 bases at J; junction bases unmatched: 5. This CDR3 comprises 14 residues. The CDR3 sequence is CASSQRTGWDEQFF. In nucleotides, the CDR3 is TGCGCCAGCAGCCAAAGGACAGGGTGGGATGAGCAGTTCTTC.

Comments on this clone: A read error may produce the germline difference seen at one junction end. This chain connects TRBV5-1 to TRBJ2-3; 9 bases align to TRBD2. The germline V gene encodes CDR1 SGHRS and CDR2 YFSETQ. The CDR3 is 20 amino acids. CDR3 bases: TGCGCCCGCAGCTTGGCTTGGCGACTCGAGCGGGGGGCTGGGACAGATACGCAGTATTTT. It translates to CARSLAWRLERGAGTDTQYF. Looking up the rest from reference TRBV5-1 and TRBJ2-3 gives the full variable domain: KAGVTQTPRYLIKTRGQQVTLSCSPISGHRSVSWYQQTPGQGLQFLFEYFSETQRNKGNFPGRFSGRQFSNSRSEMNVSTLELGDSALYLCARSLAWRLERGAGTDTQYFGPGTRLTVL.

V gene TRBV7-6 combines with J gene TRBJ1-5, with 9 bases identical to TRBD1. Germline values: CDR1 SGHVS, CDR2 FNYEAQ. The trim removed 1 base at V and 7 bases at J, leaving 5 bases unmatched. This CDR3 spans 15 amino acids. The CDR3 sequence is CASSLEQGAGQPQHF. In DNA form, the CDR3 reads TGTGCCAGCAGCTTAGAACAGGGGGCAGGACAGCCCCAGCATTTT.